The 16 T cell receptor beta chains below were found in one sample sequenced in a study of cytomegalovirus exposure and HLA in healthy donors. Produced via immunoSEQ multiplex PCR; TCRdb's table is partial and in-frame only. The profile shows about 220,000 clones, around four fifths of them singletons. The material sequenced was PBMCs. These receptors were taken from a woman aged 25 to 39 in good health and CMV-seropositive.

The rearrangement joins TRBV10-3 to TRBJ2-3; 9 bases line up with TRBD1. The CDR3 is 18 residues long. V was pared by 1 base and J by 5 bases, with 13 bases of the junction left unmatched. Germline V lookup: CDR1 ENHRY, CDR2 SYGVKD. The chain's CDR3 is CAISEFQLFDRGLDTQYF. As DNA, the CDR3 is TGTGCCATCAGTGAGTTCCAGTTGTTTGACAGGGGGTTAGATACGCAGTATTTT.

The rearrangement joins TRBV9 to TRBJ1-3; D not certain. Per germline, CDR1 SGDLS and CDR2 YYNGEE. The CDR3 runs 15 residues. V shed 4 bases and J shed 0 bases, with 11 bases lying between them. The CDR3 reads CASSPRFYSGNTIYF. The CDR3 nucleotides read TGTGCCAGCAGCCCAAGATTCTACTCTGGAAACACCATATATTTT.

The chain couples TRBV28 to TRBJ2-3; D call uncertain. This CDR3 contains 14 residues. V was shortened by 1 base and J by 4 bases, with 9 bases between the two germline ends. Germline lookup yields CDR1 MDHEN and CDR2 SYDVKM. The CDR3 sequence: CASSLYSPADTQYF. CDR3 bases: TGTGCCAGCAGTTTATATTCTCCGGCAGATACGCAGTATTTT.

CDR3: CASSLRAAGELFF. The CDR3 nucleotides are TGTGCCAGCAGTTTGAGGGCGGCCGGGGAGCTGTTTTTT. The J gene is TRBJ2-2, the V gene TRBV27, with D possibly matching TRBD2 (5 bases). The CDR3 totals 13 residues. Germline values: CDR1 MNHEY, CDR2 SMNVEV (reference sequence). Trimming stripped 3 bases from V and 6 bases from J, with 8 bases between.

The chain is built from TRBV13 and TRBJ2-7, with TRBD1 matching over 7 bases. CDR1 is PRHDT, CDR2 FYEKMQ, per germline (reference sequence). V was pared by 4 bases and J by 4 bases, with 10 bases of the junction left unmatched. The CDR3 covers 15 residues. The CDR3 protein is CASSSRQGGGYEQYF. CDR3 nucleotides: TGTGCCAGCAGCTCCAGACAGGGTGGCGGTTACGAGCAGTACTTC.

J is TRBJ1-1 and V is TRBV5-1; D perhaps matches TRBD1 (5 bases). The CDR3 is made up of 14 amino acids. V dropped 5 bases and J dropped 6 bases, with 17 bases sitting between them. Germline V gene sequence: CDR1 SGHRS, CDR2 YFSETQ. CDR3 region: CASSLTQGGAEAFF. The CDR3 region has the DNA TGCGCCAGCAGTTTAACCCAGGGAGGCGCTGAAGCTTTCTTT.

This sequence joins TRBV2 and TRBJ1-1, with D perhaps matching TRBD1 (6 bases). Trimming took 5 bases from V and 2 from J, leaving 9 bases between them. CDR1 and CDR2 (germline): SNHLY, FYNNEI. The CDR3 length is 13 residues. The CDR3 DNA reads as TGTGCCAGCAGTAAACAGGGAAACACTGAAGCTTTCTTT. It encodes CASSKQGNTEAFF.

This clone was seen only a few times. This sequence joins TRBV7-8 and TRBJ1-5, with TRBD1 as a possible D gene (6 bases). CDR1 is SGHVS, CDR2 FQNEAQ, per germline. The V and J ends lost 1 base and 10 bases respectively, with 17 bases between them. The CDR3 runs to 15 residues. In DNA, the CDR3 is TGTGCCAGCAGCTTAGTAGCCGCAGGGGCCGCTCCCCAGCATTTT. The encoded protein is CASSLVAAGAAPQHF.

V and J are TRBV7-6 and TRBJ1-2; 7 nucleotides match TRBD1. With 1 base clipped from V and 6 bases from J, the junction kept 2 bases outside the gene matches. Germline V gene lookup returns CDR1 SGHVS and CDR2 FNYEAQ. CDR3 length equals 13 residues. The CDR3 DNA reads TGTGCCAGCAGCTTAGTGACAGGGAATGGCTACACCTTC. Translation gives CASSLVTGNGYTF.

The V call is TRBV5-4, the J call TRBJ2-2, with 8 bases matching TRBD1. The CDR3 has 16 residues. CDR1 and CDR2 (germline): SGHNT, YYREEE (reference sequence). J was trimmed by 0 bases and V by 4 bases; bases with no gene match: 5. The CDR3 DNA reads TGTGCCAGCAGCCTGATGGACAGGGCGAACACCGGGGAGCTGTTTTTT. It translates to CASSLMDRANTGELFF.

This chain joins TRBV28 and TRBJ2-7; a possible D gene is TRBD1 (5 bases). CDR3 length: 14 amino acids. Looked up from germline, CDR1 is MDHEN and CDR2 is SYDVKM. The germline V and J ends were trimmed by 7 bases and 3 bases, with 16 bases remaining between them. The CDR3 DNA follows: TGTGCCAGCAAGGGGCAGAGCTATTACTACGAGCAGTACTTC. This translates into CASKGQSYYYEQYF.

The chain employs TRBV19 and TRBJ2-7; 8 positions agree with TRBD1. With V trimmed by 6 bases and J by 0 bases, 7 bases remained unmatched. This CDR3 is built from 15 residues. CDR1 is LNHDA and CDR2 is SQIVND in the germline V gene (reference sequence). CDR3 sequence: CASSLGQGPSYEQYF. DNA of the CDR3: TGTGCCAGTAGCCTCGGACAGGGCCCCTCCTACGAGCAGTACTTC. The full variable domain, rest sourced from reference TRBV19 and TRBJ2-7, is DGGITQSPKYLFRKEGQNVTLSCEQNLNHDAMYWYRQDPGQGLRLIYYSQIVNDFQKGDIAEGYSVSREKKESFPLTVTSAQKNPTAFYLCASSLGQGPSYEQYFGPGTRLTVT.

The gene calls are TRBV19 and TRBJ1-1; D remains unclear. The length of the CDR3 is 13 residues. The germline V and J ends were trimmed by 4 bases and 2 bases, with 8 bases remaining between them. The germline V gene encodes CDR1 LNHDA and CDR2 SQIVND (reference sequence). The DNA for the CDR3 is TGTGCCAGTAGTAGCCAATTTAACACTGAAGCTTTCTTT. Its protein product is CASSSQFNTEAFF.

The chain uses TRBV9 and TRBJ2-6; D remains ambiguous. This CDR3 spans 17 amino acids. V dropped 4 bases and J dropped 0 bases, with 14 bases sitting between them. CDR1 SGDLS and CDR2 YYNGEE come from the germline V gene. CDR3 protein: CASSPGWSYSGANVLTF. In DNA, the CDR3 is TGTGCCAGCAGCCCCGGGTGGTCCTACTCTGGGGCCAACGTCCTGACTTTC.

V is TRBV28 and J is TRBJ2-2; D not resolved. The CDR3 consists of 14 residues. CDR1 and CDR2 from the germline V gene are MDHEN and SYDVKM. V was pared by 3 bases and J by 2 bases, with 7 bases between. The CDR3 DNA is TGTGCCAGCAGTTTGACGGTTAACACCGGGGAGCTGTTTTTT. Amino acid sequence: CASSLTVNTGELFF. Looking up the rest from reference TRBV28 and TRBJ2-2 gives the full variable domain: DVKVTQSSRYLVKRTGEKVFLECVQDMDHENMFWYRQDPGLGLRLIYFSYDVKMKEKGDIPEGYSVSREKKERFSLILESASTNQTSMYLCASSLTVNTGELFFGEGSRLTVL.

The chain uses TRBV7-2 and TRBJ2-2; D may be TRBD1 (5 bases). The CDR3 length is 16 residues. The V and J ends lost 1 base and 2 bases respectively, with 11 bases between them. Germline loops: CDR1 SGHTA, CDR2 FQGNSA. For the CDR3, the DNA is TGTGCCAGCAGCTTAGGCAGGGTCACCAACACCGGGGAGCTGTTTTTT. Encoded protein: CASSLGRVTNTGELFF.